The 32 T cell receptor beta chains in this list originate from one sample, sequenced in a study of cytomegalovirus exposure and HLA in healthy donors. PCR was performed using 60 Vbeta and 13 Jbeta primers. Produced via immunoSEQ multiplex PCR; TCRdb's table is partial and in-frame only. The sample holds under 200,000 clones, 55% to 70% seen once. Sequencing was performed on PBMCs. Source of these receptors: a woman aged 40-49 years in good health and CMV-seropositive.

The chain joins TRBV19 to TRBJ1-2; D is ambiguous. Germline assignment: CDR1 LNHDA and CDR2 SQIVND (reference sequence). Trimming removed 7 bases at V and 4 bases at J, with 22 bases between. This CDR3 spans 16 amino acids. CDR3 DNA: TGTGCCAGTAAGAATTTAGTACCTATACCCGGCTATGGCTACACCTTC. It translates to CASKNLVPIPGYGYTF.

As concerns this clone: A read error may produce the germline difference seen at one junction end. This chain uses TRBV7-9 with TRBJ1-1, with D hard to call. The CDR3 is made up of 12 amino acids. Per the germline V gene, CDR1 is SEHNR and CDR2 is FQNEAQ (reference sequence). CDR3 region: CSSSFVGAEAFF. CDR3 DNA: TGTTCCAGCAGCTTTGTCGGGGCTGAAGCTTTCTTT.

In the case of this clone: A junction boundary mismatches the germline segment, possibly from a read error. The chain is built from TRBV7-9 and TRBJ1-4; 9 bases line up with TRBD1. The germline V gene encodes CDR1 SEHNR and CDR2 FQNEAQ (reference sequence). This CDR3 is built from 13 residues. The CDR3 spells CASSRPGTGLVWF. The CDR3 DNA reads as TGTGCCAGCAGCCGTCCCGGGACAGGGTTAGTTTGGTTT.

V and J are TRBV7-2 and TRBJ2-5, with 10 nucleotides matching TRBD2. CDR1 is SGHTA, CDR2 FQGNSA, per germline. The CDR3 is 16 residues long. The V and J ends lost 5 bases and 2 bases, in that order; junction bases with no gene match: 8. The CDR3 DNA is TGTGCCAGCAGCCCTCGTAGCGGGGGGACACAAGAGACCCAGTACTTC. It is translated as CASSPRSGGTQETQYF.

CDR3 in amino acids: CASSRALGDTGELFF. The CDR3 DNA reads as TGTGCCAGCTCACGGGCGTTAGGCGACACCGGGGAGCTGTTTTTT. This chain connects TRBV18 to TRBJ2-2; D is ambiguous. Germline V lookup: CDR1 KGHSH, CDR2 LQKENI. The CDR3 covers 15 residues. V was cut by 4 bases and J by 3 bases, with 12 bases left in between.

In this sample, this clone turned up a few times. The chain combines TRBV2 with TRBJ2-2, with D tentatively TRBD2 (6 bases). CDR1 SNHLY and CDR2 FYNNEI come from the germline V gene. CDR3 length equals 13 residues. V was trimmed by 5 bases and J by 5 bases, leaving 9 bases between them. The CDR3 DNA is TGTGCCAGCAGTTTAGCGGCTACCGGGGAGCTGTTTTTT. It encodes CASSLAATGELFF.

This chain connects TRBV28 to TRBJ2-1; maybe TRBD1 (5 bases). V was pared by 6 bases and J by 9 bases, with 9 bases between. The CDR3 runs 11 residues. The V gene's germline CDR1 is MDHEN and CDR2 SYDVKM. CDR3 DNA: TGTGCCAGCAGCCCGACAGCTGAGCAGTTCTTC. Its protein product is CASSPTAEQFF.

The sample holds one count of this clone. This chain joins TRBV27 and TRBJ1-5, with a possible D match to TRBD1 (6 bases). Trimming removed 5 bases from V and 6 bases from J, with 11 bases in between. This CDR3 has 13 amino acids. CDR1 and CDR2 (germline): MNHEY, SMNVEV (reference sequence). CDR3 nucleotides: TGTGCCAGCAGTACCAGGGGCTCTCAGCCCCAGCATTTT. Its protein is CASSTRGSQPQHF.

The table lists this clone with a count of one. This chain uses TRBV10-3 with TRBJ1-5, with TRBD1 matching over 10 bases. CDR1 is ENHRY, CDR2 SYGVKD, per germline. This CDR3 comprises 14 residues. Losses at the gene ends were 6 bases for V and 7 bases for J; bases not matched to a gene: 6. The CDR3 loop is CAISRDRGGQPQHF. The CDR3 nucleotides are TGTGCCATCAGCCGGGACAGGGGAGGCCAGCCCCAGCATTTT.

This clone was detected only once. The chain couples TRBV28 to TRBJ2-5, with 9 nucleotides matching TRBD2. Germline assignment: CDR1 MDHEN and CDR2 SYDVKM. CDR3 size: 14 residues. The V segment lost 2 bases and the J segment 3 bases; nucleotides outside the gene matches: 1. This CDR3 is CASSLRTSEETQYF. CDR3 DNA: TGTGCCAGCAGTTTAAGGACTAGCGAAGAGACCCAGTACTTC.

This chain connects TRBV19 to TRBJ1-2, with 7 bases fitting TRBD1. Germline V gives CDR1 LNHDA, CDR2 SQIVND (reference sequence). The CDR3 has 14 amino acids. V gave up 7 bases and J gave up 5 bases; unmatched junction bases: 10. The CDR3 DNA reads as TGTGCCAGTAAGCCTGGACAGGAAGTATATGGCTACACCTTC. It encodes CASKPGQEVYGYTF.

This chain links TRBV28 with TRBJ1-1; D gene ambiguous. This CDR3 region has 11 residues. CDR1 MDHEN and CDR2 SYDVKM come from the germline V gene. V dropped 6 bases and J dropped 7 bases, with 9 bases sitting between them. The CDR3, as DNA: TGTGCCAGCAGCCCCCCCGGTGAAGCTTTCTTT. It yields the protein CASSPPGEAFF. Drawing the rest from reference TRBV28 and TRBJ1-1, the complete variable domain is DVKVTQSSRYLVKRTGEKVFLECVQDMDHENMFWYRQDPGLGLRLIYFSYDVKMKEKGDIPEGYSVSREKKERFSLILESASTNQTSMYLCASSPPGEAFFGQGTRLTVV.

This clone was counted between two and nine times. V is TRBV19 and J is TRBJ2-7; 8 nucleotides line up with TRBD1. Trimming took 2 bases from V and 5 from J; bases not matched to a gene: 14. There are 17 residues in the CDR3. Looked up from germline, CDR1 is LNHDA and CDR2 is SQIVND (reference sequence). CDR3 sequence: CASSISGAWTGPHEQYF. Written as DNA, the CDR3 is TGTGCCAGTAGTATAAGTGGCGCTTGGACAGGGCCCCACGAGCAGTACTTC. The whole variable domain, remainder taken from reference TRBV19 and TRBJ2-7, is DGGITQSPKYLFRKEGQNVTLSCEQNLNHDAMYWYRQDPGQGLRLIYYSQIVNDFQKGDIAEGYSVSREKKESFPLTVTSAQKNPTAFYLCASSISGAWTGPHEQYFGPGTRLTVT.

The chain couples TRBV6-5 to TRBJ1-5, with 7 bases lining up with TRBD1. The V gene's germline CDR1 is MNHEY and CDR2 SVGAGI. The V gene end was trimmed by 5 bases and the J gene end by 2 bases; junction bases not matched to a gene: 6. The CDR3 totals 15 residues. The CDR3: CASSRDSVGNQPQHF. CDR3 DNA: TGTGCCAGCAGTCGGGACAGTGTGGGCAATCAGCCCCAGCATTTT.

V usage is TRBV28 and J usage is TRBJ2-1; TRBD2 aligns across 13 bases. The CDR3 runs to 15 residues. In germline, CDR1 is MDHEN, CDR2 SYDVKM. Trimming at V came to 5 bases and at J to 9 bases, leaving 7 bases not matched to a gene. The CDR3 nucleotides are TGTGCCAGCAGTAGGACTAGCGGGAGATTGGGTGAGCAGTTCTTC. Its translation is CASSRTSGRLGEQFF.

A few counts support this clone. The chain employs TRBV5-6 and TRBJ2-5; D possibly corresponds to TRBD2 (6 bases). The CDR3 has 12 residues. In germline, CDR1 is SGHDT, CDR2 YYEEEE. The V and J ends lost 5 bases and 7 bases respectively, with 12 bases between them. CDR3 coding DNA: TGTGCCAGCAGTGGGGGGATTGGGACCCAGTACTTC. Translating it yields CASSGGIGTQYF. Together with reference TRBV5-6 and TRBJ2-5, the CDR3 gives the full variable domain: DAGVTQSPTHLIKTRGQQVTLRCSPKSGHDTVSWYQQALGQGPQFIFQYYEEEERQRGNFPDRFSGHQFPNYSSELNVNALLLGDSALYLCASSGGIGTQYFGPGTRLLVL.

The J gene is TRBJ2-2, the V gene TRBV5-8, with 15 bases that match TRBD2. In germline, CDR1 is SGHTS, CDR2 YDEGEE. Trimming took 3 bases from V and 0 from J; bases not matched to a gene: 3. The CDR3 is 18 amino acids. The DNA of the CDR3 is TGTGCCAGCAGCTACGGACTAGCGGGAGGGACGAACACCGGGGAGCTGTTTTTT. Protein product: CASSYGLAGGTNTGELFF.

Comment on this clone: The same CDR3 is also encoded by other DNA sequences in this sample. This chain uses TRBV6-1 with TRBJ2-7; 8 nucleotides agree with TRBD1. This CDR3 comprises 13 residues. The junction had 2 bases not matched to a gene; V was cut back by 5 bases and J by 2 bases. CDR1 and CDR2 (germline): MNHNS, SASEGT. CDR3 sequence reads: CASSLDRAYEQYF. Written as DNA, the CDR3 is TGTGCCAGCAGTTTGGACAGGGCCTACGAGCAGTACTTC.

This chain links TRBV6-6 with TRBJ2-5; 7 bases are a match to TRBD1. V lost 6 bases to trimming and J lost 1 base; unmatched junction nucleotides: 5. Germline lookup yields CDR1 MNHNY and CDR2 SVGAGI (reference sequence). There are 14 residues in the CDR3. The CDR3 loop reads CASRWTGGQETQYF. For the CDR3, the DNA is TGTGCCAGCAGGTGGACAGGCGGCCAAGAGACCCAGTACTTC.

V usage is TRBV28 and J usage is TRBJ1-6, with 8 bases lining up with TRBD1. The CDR3 consists of 14 residues. Per germline, CDR1 MDHEN and CDR2 SYDVKM. Trimming removed 4 bases from V and 10 bases from J; junction bases left unmatched: 6. The CDR3 DNA is TGTGCCAGCAGTTCCGAACAGGGGGACTCACCCCTCCACTTT. Residues: CASSSEQGDSPLHF.

This chain uses TRBV5-1 with TRBJ1-6, with 7 positions matching TRBD1. CDR1 and CDR2 (germline): SGHRS, YFSETQ. The CDR3 runs 15 residues. V lost 5 bases and J lost 9; bases outside the gene matches: 11. The CDR3 region has the DNA TGCGCCAGCAGGCAACAGGGGTCCTCCGGTTCACCCCTCCACTTT. Its protein is CASRQQGSSGSPLHF.

This clone has just one count. The chain has TRBV28 and TRBJ2-7; TRBD1 agrees at 8 bases. This CDR3 comprises 15 residues. Germline CDR1 reads MDHEN; CDR2 reads SYDVKM. After removal of 3 bases from V and 3 bases from J, the junction contained 7 bases not matched to a gene. The CDR3 region is CASSFSGQGSYEQYF. CDR3 nucleotides: TGTGCCAGCAGTTTCAGTGGACAGGGAAGCTACGAGCAGTACTTC.

V is TRBV7-9 and J is TRBJ1-5, with TRBD1 matching 10 bases. The CDR3 consists of 16 residues. Germline loops: CDR1 SEHNR, CDR2 FQNEAQ (reference sequence). The ends lost 5 bases at V and 2 bases at J; junction bases unmatched: 6. CDR3 nucleotide sequence: TGTGCCAGCAGCCCTTGGGACAGGGGCGGCAATCAGCCCCAGCATTTT. Protein product: CASSPWDRGGNQPQHF.

Note on this clone: A junction boundary mismatches the germline segment, possibly from a read error. The V gene is TRBV9, the J gene TRBJ1-1; TRBD1 is a possible D gene (6 bases). The germline V gene has CDR1 SGDLS and CDR2 YYNGEE. CDR3 length: 15 amino acids. The CDR3 bases are TGTGCCAGCAGCCCCCTGGGGGCGATGAACCCTGAAGCTTTCTTT. Its protein is CASSPLGAMNPEAFF. Based on the CDR3 plus reference TRBV9 and TRBJ1-1, the full variable domain is DSGVTQTPKHLITATGQRVTLRCSPRSGDLSVYWYQQSLDQGLQFLIQYYNGEERAKGNILERFSAQQFPDLHSELNLSSLELGDSALYFCASSPLGAMNPEAFFGQGTRLTVV.

The J gene is TRBJ2-3, the V gene TRBV4-3; the D is unclear. This CDR3 has 17 residues. The germline CDR1 and CDR2 sequences are LGHNA and YSLEER. V was trimmed by 0 bases and J by 2 bases, leaving 15 bases between them. The CDR3 region has the DNA TGCGCCAGCAGCCAAGACTACCAAGGAGTATTCACAGATACGCAGTATTTT. Translating gives CASSQDYQGVFTDTQYF.

This chain links TRBV28 with TRBJ2-5; TRBD2 might be the D (6 bases). The germline gives CDR1 MDHEN, CDR2 SYDVKM. The CDR3 contains 13 residues. Trimming removed 3 bases from V and 7 bases from J, with 12 bases in between. CDR3 sequence reads: CASSFGTEGTQYF. Written as DNA, the CDR3 is TGTGCCAGCAGTTTTGGGACTGAGGGGACCCAGTACTTC.

The V and J genes are TRBV7-2 and TRBJ2-7; 9 bases match TRBD1. This CDR3 has 14 residues. Germline V gene lookup returns CDR1 SGHTA and CDR2 FQGNSA. V lost 5 bases, J lost 5 bases, and 7 bases stayed unmatched. The CDR3 region has the DNA TGTGCCAGCAGCCCGGGACAGGGTCTCCACGAGCAGTACTTC. Its translation is CASSPGQGLHEQYF.

This sequence joins TRBV13 and TRBJ2-1; 7 bases are shared with TRBD2. The V segment lost 8 bases and the J segment 0 bases; nucleotides outside the gene matches: 16. CDR3 length equals 18 residues. Germline CDR1 reads PRHDT; CDR2 reads FYEKMQ (reference sequence). The CDR3 DNA sequence: TGTGCCAGCCCCGGGGGAGGGTCTAGGAGGAGCTCCTACAATGAGCAGTTCTTC. Translated, it gives CASPGGGSRRSSYNEQFF.

Details on this clone: Mismatch with germline at one junction end may stem from a read error. The same CDR3 can be traced to other DNA sequences in this sample. The rearrangement joins TRBV7-2 to TRBJ2-7; a weak D match, TRBD1 (6 bases). The CDR3 is 13 residues long. Germline V gives CDR1 SGHTA, CDR2 FQGNSA. The CDR3 DNA is TGTGCCAGCAGCCTATTCACAGGGAACGAACAGTACTTC. Translating gives CASSLFTGNEQYF.

The chain recombines TRBV5-4 with TRBJ2-5; D gene ambiguous. The CDR3 totals 13 residues. Germline CDR1 is SGHNT and CDR2 is YYREEE (reference sequence). V was clipped by 4 bases and J by 4 bases, with 11 bases between them. CDR3 sequence: CASSVSATETQYF. CDR3 coding DNA: TGTGCCAGCAGCGTAAGCGCTACAGAGACCCAGTACTTC.

The rearrangement uses TRBV19 and TRBJ2-5, with TRBD2 matching over 11 bases. V was pared by 3 bases and J by 5 bases, with 8 bases of the junction left unmatched. The CDR3 is made up of 16 amino acids. Per germline, CDR1 LNHDA and CDR2 SQIVND (reference sequence). CDR3 DNA sequence: TGTGCCAGTAGTATGGGTAGCGGGGGGGCCGGGGAGACCCAGTACTTC. It is translated as CASSMGSGGAGETQYF.

In this sample, this clone turned up once. This chain connects TRBV7-2 to TRBJ2-1; 7 bases align to TRBD1. The CDR3 is made up of 15 amino acids. Per germline, CDR1 SGHTA and CDR2 FQGNSA. The V gene end was trimmed by 5 bases and the J gene end by 5 bases; junction bases not matched to a gene: 9. The DNA for the CDR3 is TGTGCCAGCAGCACGTTTCTCACAGGGGACAATGAGCAGTTCTTC. Translating it yields CASSTFLTGDNEQFF.